The rows below give T cell receptor beta chains drawn from one sample of a study of T cells in Graves' hyperthyroidism and ophthalmopathy. Using its own MiXCR run on the multiplex PCR reads, TCRdb lists one record per CDR3 protein. The table shows about 250,000 distinct CDR3 sequences, with 24% occurring only once. The sequenced sample consisted of blood. Receptors were obtained from a woman between 40 and 50 years old with Graves' ophthalmopathy. CDR3s include the opening cysteine and the closing phenylalanine or tryptophan. Fields, in order: D gene, V gene, CDR3 length, J gene, clone size, CDR3 DNA, CDR3 protein. A D gene is named only where the DNA matches it firmly. A clone size is listed for some rows: how often the clone was seen (once, few, many), or a class if it is expanded.

TRBD2	TRBV11-2	19	TRBJ2-5	many	TGTGCCAGCAGCTTAGGTGGTCTAGCGGGAGGGCCGAGGGGAGAGACCCAGTACTTC	CASSLGGLAGGPRGETQYF
NA	TRBV19	13	TRBJ2-1	many	TGTGCCAGTAGTATTAGGGTGGGCAATGAGCAGTTCTTC	CASSIRVGNEQFF
NA	TRBV6-5	15	TRBJ2-7	NA	TGTGCCAGCAGTTACGGTGAAGACTTCGGGTCCGAGCAGTACTTC	CASSYGEDFGSEQYF
NA	TRBV12-3/TRBV12-4	14	TRBJ1-6	many	TGTGCCAGCAGTTTAGCTGGGGCTTCTTCACCCCTCCACTTT	CASSLAGASSPLHF
TRBD1	TRBV30	13	TRBJ1-1	NA	TGTGCCTGGAGTGCGGGACAGCTCACTGAAGCTTTCTTT	CAWSAGQLTEAFF
NA	TRBV7-9	14	TRBJ2-5	many	TGTGCCAGCAGCCTTACAGGCCTCCGGGAGACCCAGTACTTC	CASSLTGLRETQYF
TRBD2	TRBV13	19	TRBJ2-2	many	TGTGCCAGCAGCCCCGGGACTAGCGGCATATATCCTTACACCGGGGAGCTGTTTTTT	CASSPGTSGIYPYTGELFF
TRBD2	TRBV9	18	TRBJ2-7	many	TGTGCCAGCAGCGTAGACAAGGCGGGAGCCCCCTCTGGGAACGAGCAGTACTTC	CASSVDKAGAPSGNEQYF
TRBD1	TRBV27	14	TRBJ1-1	NA	TGTGCCAGCAGTTTATTTGCAGGGGGGACTGAAGCTTTCTTT	CASSLFAGGTEAFF
NA	TRBV6-4	16	TRBJ1-1	NA	TGTGCCAGCAGTGATTGGGGTTCGAAGGGAAACACTGAAGCTTTCTTT	CASSDWGSKGNTEAFF
NA	TRBV4-2	16	TRBJ2-7	many	TGTGCCAGCAGCCAAGATTGGGAGAGTAGTGTCTACGAGCAGTACTTC	CASSQDWESSVYEQYF
TRBD1	TRBV19	11	TRBJ1-1	many	TGTGCCAGTAGGACAGGGGATCTCTATTTCTTT	CASRTGDLYFF
NA	TRBV12-3/TRBV12-4	12	TRBJ1-5	many	TGTGCCAGCAGCTCGGACAATCAGCCCCAGCATTTT	CASSSDNQPQHF
TRBD1	TRBV12-3/TRBV12-4	18	TRBJ2-6	many	TGTGCCAGCAGTCCAAAGACAGGGGGCAAGAAGGGGGCCAACGTCCTGACTTTC	CASSPKTGGKKGANVLTF
TRBD2	TRBV12-3/TRBV12-4	14	TRBJ2-7	few	TGTGCCAGCACTCCACCTAGCGGGACCTACGAGCAGTACTTC	CASTPPSGTYEQYF
TRBD1	TRBV30	16	TRBJ1-1	many	TGTGCCTGGAGTCTGGACAGGGGCCCCCGAGACACTGAAGCTTTCTTT	CAWSLDRGPRDTEAFF
NA	TRBV6-2/TRBV6-3	17	TRBJ1-2	many	TGTGCCAGCAGTCCCACGGGGCCTTCGGGGTTCAACTATGGCTACACCTTC	CASSPTGPSGFNYGYTF
TRBD1	TRBV28	17	TRBJ2-6	NA	TGTGCCAGCACCGTAGGACAGGGAAGGCCTGGGGCCAACGTCCTGACTTTC	CASTVGQGRPGANVLTF
TRBD2	TRBV20-1	10	TRBJ2-1	NA	TGCAGTGCTAGCCTGGTCGGGGGGTCCTTC	CSASLVGGSF
NA	TRBV20-1	14	TRBJ2-7	many	TGCAGTGCTCGTAGCTCAGCGGAGGGGTACGAGCAGTACTTC	CSARSSAEGYEQYF
TRBD2	TRBV4-2	18	TRBJ2-7	many	TGTGCCAGCAGCCCCGGGACTAGCGGGAGAAAAGGCTCCTACGAGCAGTACTTC	CASSPGTSGRKGSYEQYF
TRBD1	TRBV10-3	16	TRBJ1-1	many	TGTGCCATCAGTCGCCCGTCCGGACAGGGGAACACTGAGGCTTTCTTT	CAISRPSGQGNTEAFF
TRBD2	TRBV20-1	14	TRBJ2-5	many	TGCAGTGCTTTAGCGGGAGGGCCGGGAGAGACCCAGTACTTC	CSALAGGPGETQYF
TRBD2	TRBV6-5	14	TRBJ2-7	many	TGTGCCAGCAAAGTAGCGGGTCGCTCCTACGAGCAGTACTTC	CASKVAGRSYEQYF
TRBD2	TRBV7-9	15	TRBJ2-2	many	TGTGCCAGCAGCTTTATGTCCGGGGGGACCGGGGAGCTGTTTTTT	CASSFMSGGTGELFF
NA	TRBV4-1	18	TRBJ2-5	many	TGCGCCAGCAGCCAATTGCCGCTGACTCGGCAGGCACAAGAGACCCAGTACTTC	CASSQLPLTRQAQETQYF
NA	TRBV28	12	TRBJ2-7	many	TGTGCCAGCAGCCACGGGAAATACGAGCAGTACTTC	CASSHGKYEQYF
TRBD1	TRBV24-1	14	TRBJ2-7	many	TGTGCCACCTCCGGGACAGGGGGCAGCTACGAGCAGTACTTC	CATSGTGGSYEQYF
TRBD1	TRBV28	13	TRBJ1-1	few	TGTGCCAGCACCCAAGGGGGCATCGCTGAAGCTTTCTTT	CASTQGGIAEAFF
NA	TRBV7-9	12	TRBJ1-1	many	TGTGCCAGCAGCTTGAAGAACACTGAAGCTTTCTTT	CASSLKNTEAFF
NA	TRBV11-2	13	TRBJ1-1	many	TGCGCCAGCGGGGGAGCCCTAAACACTGAAGCTTTCTTT	CASGGALNTEAFF
TRBD2	TRBV25-1	15	TRBJ2-1	many	TGTGCCAGCCAAGGGACTAGCGGGAGTATCGATGAGCAGTTCTTC	CASQGTSGSIDEQFF
NA	TRBV25-1	13	TRBJ2-2	many	TGTGCCAGCAGTCAGGTCAGGTCGGGGGAGCTGTTTTTT	CASSQVRSGELFF
TRBD1	TRBV5-1	16	TRBJ2-5	many	TGCGCCAGCAGCTTGTTTGGCACAGGGGTCGGGGAGACCCAGTACTTC	CASSLFGTGVGETQYF
NA	TRBV12-5	11	TRBJ1-1	many	TGTGCTAGTGCTCTGAACACTGAAGCTTTCTTT	CASALNTEAFF
NA	TRBV10-3	12	TRBJ1-1	many	TGTGCCATCAGTGGGGGGCCCACTGAAGCTTTCTTT	CAISGGPTEAFF
TRBD1	TRBV27	13	TRBJ2-7	many	TGTGCCAGCGCCGACAGGGGTCCCTACGAGCAGTACTTC	CASADRGPYEQYF
TRBD2	TRBV14	17	TRBJ2-7	few	TGTGCCAGCAGCCCGGGGCTAGCGGGGACCCTGACCTACGAGCAGTACTTC	CASSPGLAGTLTYEQYF
NA	TRBV6-1	14	TRBJ1-1	NA	TGTGCCAGCAGTCCAGTGGACAGTCCCAACGAAGCTTTCTTT	CASSPVDSPNEAFF
NA	TRBV10-3	10	TRBJ1-1	many	TGTGCCAATCCAACATTTGAAGCTTTCTTT	CANPTFEAFF
NA	TRBV29-1	14	TRBJ2-7	NA	TGCAGCGTGAGCACAGAAGGGTGGGCGTACGAGCAGTACTTC	CSVSTEGWAYEQYF
NA	TRBV4-2	15	TRBJ2-5	many	TGTGCCAGCAGCCAAATGGGAATTAGAGCAGAGACCCAGTACTTC	CASSQMGIRAETQYF
NA	TRBV12-3/TRBV12-4	13	TRBJ1-5	many	TGTGCCAGCAGCCCGAGTCCGGATCAGCCCCAGCATTTT	CASSPSPDQPQHF
NA	TRBV6-1	11	TRBJ2-7	many	TGTGCCAGCAGTGGTGTCTACGAGCAGTACTTC	CASSGVYEQYF
TRBD2	TRBV29-1	14	TRBJ2-7	many	TGCAGCGTTGGTAGCGGGAGCGTAGTTTACGAGCAGTACTTC	CSVGSGSVVYEQYF
TRBD2	TRBV9	18	TRBJ2-2	many	TGTGCCAGCAGCGTAGAAATTAGCGGGAGTCTCTTCTCCGGGGAGCTGTTTTTT	CASSVEISGSLFSGELFF
NA	TRBV12-3/TRBV12-4	14	TRBJ1-1	once	TGTGCCAGCAGTTTACAGGCGGAGAACACTGTAGCTTTCTTT	CASSLQAENTVAFF
NA	TRBV7-3	13	TRBJ2-7	few	TGTGCCAGCAGCTTAGTGGTCGGCTACGAGCAGTACTTC	CASSLVVGYEQYF
TRBD1	TRBV25-1	14	TRBJ2-5	many	TGTGCCAGCAGTGAAGCTGGGACAGTAGAGACCCAGTACTTC	CASSEAGTVETQYF
TRBD2	TRBV11-2	16	TRBJ2-3	many	TGTGCCAGCAGCTTAAGACTAGCGGGGAGCACAGATACGCAGTATTTT	CASSLRLAGSTDTQYF
NA	TRBV20-1	12	TRBJ2-7	many	TGCAGTGCTAGAAGTCCACACTACGAGCAGTACTTC	CSARSPHYEQYF